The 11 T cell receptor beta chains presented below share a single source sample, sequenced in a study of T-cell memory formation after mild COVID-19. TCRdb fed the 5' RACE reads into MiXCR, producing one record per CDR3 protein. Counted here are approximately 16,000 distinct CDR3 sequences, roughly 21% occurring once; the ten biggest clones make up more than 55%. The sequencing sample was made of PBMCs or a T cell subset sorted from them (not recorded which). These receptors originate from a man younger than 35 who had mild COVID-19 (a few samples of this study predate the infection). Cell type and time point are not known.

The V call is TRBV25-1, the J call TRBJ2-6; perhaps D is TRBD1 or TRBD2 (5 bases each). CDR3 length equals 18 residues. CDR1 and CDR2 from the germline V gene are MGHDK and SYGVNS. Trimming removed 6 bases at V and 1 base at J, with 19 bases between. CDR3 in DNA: TGTGCCAGCAGCGCCCCTGTTAGTGGGGGTTCTGGGGCCAACGTCCTGACTTTC. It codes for CASSAPVSGGSGANVLTF.

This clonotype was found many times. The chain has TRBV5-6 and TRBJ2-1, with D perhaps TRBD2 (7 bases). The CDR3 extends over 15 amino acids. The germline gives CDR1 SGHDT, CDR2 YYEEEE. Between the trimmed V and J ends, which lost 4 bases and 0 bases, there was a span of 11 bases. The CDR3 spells CASSGGGSSYNEQFF. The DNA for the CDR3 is TGTGCCAGCAGCGGGGGGGGCAGCTCCTACAATGAGCAGTTCTTC.

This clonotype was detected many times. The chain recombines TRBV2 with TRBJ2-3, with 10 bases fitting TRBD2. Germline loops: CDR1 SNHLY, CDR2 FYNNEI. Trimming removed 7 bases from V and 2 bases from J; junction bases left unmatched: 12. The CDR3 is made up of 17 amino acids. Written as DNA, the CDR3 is TGTGCCAGCACCATAGCCTATCTAGCGGGGGACACAGATACGCAGTATTTT. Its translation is CASTIAYLAGDTDTQYF.

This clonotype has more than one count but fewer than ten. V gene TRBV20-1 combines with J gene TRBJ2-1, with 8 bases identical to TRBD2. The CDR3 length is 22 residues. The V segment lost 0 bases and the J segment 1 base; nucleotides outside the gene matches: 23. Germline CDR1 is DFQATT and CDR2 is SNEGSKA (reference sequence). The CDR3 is CSARDPPGTRKAKGRSYNEQFF. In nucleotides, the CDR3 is TGCAGTGCTAGAGATCCACCCGGGACTAGGAAAGCGAAGGGAAGGTCCTACAATGAGCAGTTCTTC.

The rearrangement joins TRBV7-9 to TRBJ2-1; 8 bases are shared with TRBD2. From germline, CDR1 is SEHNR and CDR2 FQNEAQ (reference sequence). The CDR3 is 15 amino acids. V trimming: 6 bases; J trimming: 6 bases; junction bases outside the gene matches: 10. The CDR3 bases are TGTGCCAGCAGTTCTACTAGCGGATATTCCAATGAGCAGTTCTTC. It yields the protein CASSSTSGYSNEQFF.

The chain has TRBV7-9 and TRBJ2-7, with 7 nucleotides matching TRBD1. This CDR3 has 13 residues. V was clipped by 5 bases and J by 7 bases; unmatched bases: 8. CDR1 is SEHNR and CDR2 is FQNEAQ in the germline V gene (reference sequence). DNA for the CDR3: TGTGCCAGCAGCACCGGACAGGCAAAGGAGCAGTACTTC. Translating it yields CASSTGQAKEQYF.

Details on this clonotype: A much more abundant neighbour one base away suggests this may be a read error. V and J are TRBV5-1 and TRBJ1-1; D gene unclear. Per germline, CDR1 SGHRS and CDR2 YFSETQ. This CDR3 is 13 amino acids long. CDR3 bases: TGCGCCAGAAGCTTCAGTTTGGCCACTGAAGCTTTCTTT. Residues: CARSFSLATEAFF.

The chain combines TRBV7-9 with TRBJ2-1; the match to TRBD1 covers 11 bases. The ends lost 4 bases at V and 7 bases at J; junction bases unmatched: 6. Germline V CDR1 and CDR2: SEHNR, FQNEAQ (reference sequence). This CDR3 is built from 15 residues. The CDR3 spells CASSSAGQGANEQFF. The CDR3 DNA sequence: TGTGCCAGCAGCTCCGCCGGACAGGGGGCGAATGAGCAGTTCTTC.

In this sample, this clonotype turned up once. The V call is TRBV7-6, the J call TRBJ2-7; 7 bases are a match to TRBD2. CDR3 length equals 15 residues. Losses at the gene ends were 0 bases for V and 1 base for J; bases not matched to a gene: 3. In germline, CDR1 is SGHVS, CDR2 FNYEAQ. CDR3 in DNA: TGTGCCAGCAGCTTAGCGGCGGGAGTATCCTACGAGCAGTACTTC. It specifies CASSLAAGVSYEQYF.

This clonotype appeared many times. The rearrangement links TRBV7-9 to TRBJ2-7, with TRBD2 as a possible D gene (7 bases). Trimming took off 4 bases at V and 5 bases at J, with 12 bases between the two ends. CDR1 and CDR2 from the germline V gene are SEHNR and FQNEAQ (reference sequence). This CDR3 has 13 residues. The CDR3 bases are TGTGCCAGCAGCTGGGAGGGGGACGACGAGCAGTACTTC. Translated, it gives CASSWEGDDEQYF.

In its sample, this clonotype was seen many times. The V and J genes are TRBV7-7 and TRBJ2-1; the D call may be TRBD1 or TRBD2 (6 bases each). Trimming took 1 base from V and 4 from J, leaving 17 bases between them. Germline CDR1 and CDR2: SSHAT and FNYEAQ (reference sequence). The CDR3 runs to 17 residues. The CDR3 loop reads CASSLDPGTGAYNEQFF. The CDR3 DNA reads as TGTGCCAGCAGCTTAGATCCGGGAACGGGGGCTTACAATGAGCAGTTCTTC.